This entry lists 8 T cell receptor beta chains sequenced from one sample in a study of blood T cells in healthy people across ages. Primed by a sample-barcoded 5' primer and a J-beta primer mix, a second PCR proceeded for 7 to 11 cycles. TCRdb redid the calling of the 5' RACE reads with MiXCR, one entry per CDR3 protein. The sample contains about 800,000 distinct CDR3 sequences, around 25% of which appear only once. The same data also contributed to another study, on T cells of mothers and their children.

Sequenced material: blood. The receptor source for this set is a boy between 10 and 17 years old in good health.

This clonotype has a count of ten or more. The CDR3 DNA follows: TGTGCCACCAGCGGCTCAGGGGCGTATAATTCACCCCTCCACTTT. This sequence encodes CATSGSGAYNSPLHF. This chain uses TRBV15 with TRBJ1-6, with D maybe TRBD1 (6 bases). The CDR3 has 15 amino acids. Germline V gene lookup returns CDR1 LNHNV and CDR2 YYDKDF (reference sequence). Trimming pared 5 bases from V and 4 bases from J, leaving 12 bases between.

The chain recombines TRBV29-1 with TRBJ2-2; D gene unclear. The CDR3 is 16 amino acids. The germline gives CDR1 SQVTM, CDR2 ANQGSEA. Trimming cost V 4 bases and J 5 bases, with 20 bases left between them. The CDR3 loop reads CSVAGSGSSLTGELFF. The CDR3, as DNA: TGCAGCGTTGCAGGATCAGGCAGCTCTCTTACCGGGGAGCTGTTTTTT.

The chain links TRBV5-5 to TRBJ2-6; the D is unclear. The CDR3 sequence is 19 residues long. The germline V and J ends were trimmed by 1 base and 1 base, with 18 bases remaining between them. In germline, CDR1 is SGHKS, CDR2 YYEKEE (reference sequence). The CDR3 DNA sequence: TGTGCCAGCAGCTTGTATCTGGGTTCTATCTTATCTGGGGCCAACGTCCTGACTTTC. Protein sequence: CASSLYLGSILSGANVLTF.

This sequence joins TRBV20-1 and TRBJ2-3; D might be TRBD2 (6 bases). Germline CDR1 DFQATT, CDR2 SNEGSKA (reference sequence). This CDR3 is 15 amino acids long. V dropped 0 bases and J dropped 4 bases, with 14 bases sitting between them. Here the CDR3 reads CSARDYGGAPDTQYF. Here the CDR3 DNA reads TGCAGTGCTAGAGATTACGGGGGAGCCCCAGATACGCAGTATTTT.

The chain recombines TRBV5-1 with TRBJ1-1; no clear D gene. CDR1 SGHRS and CDR2 YFSETQ come from the germline V gene. V lost 4 bases, J lost 2 bases, and 15 bases lay in between. CDR3 length: 15 residues. CDR3 nucleotide sequence: TGCGCCAGCAGCGATACTCGGACGGGAAACACTGAAGCTTTCTTT. It encodes CASSDTRTGNTEAFF.

The rearrangement uses TRBV7-2 and TRBJ2-3; D may match TRBD1 or TRBD2 (5 bases each). CDR1 is SGHTA, CDR2 FQGNSA, per germline. The ends were cut back, 2 bases at V and 4 bases at J, with 16 bases in the middle. CDR3 size: 16 residues. CDR3 in amino acids: CASSLQPGAGADTQYF. CDR3 in DNA: TGTGCCAGCAGCTTACAGCCCGGGGCCGGGGCAGATACGCAGTATTTT.

A remark on this clonotype: Germline and junction disagree at one end, which may indicate a read error. The chain has TRBV30 and TRBJ2-7; the D is unclear. The CDR3 length is 12 residues. CDR1 and CDR2 (germline): GTSNPN, SVGIG (reference sequence). The CDR3 sequence is CACDDITYGQYF. The CDR3 region has the DNA TGTGCCTGCGACGACATCACCTACGGGCAGTACTTC. Filled out from reference TRBV30 and TRBJ2-7, the complete variable domain reads SQTIHQWPATLVQPVGSPLSLECTVEGTSNPNLYWYRQAAGRGLQLLFYSVGIGQISSEVPQNLSASRPQDRQFILSSKKLLLSDSGFYLCACDDITYGQYFGPGTRLTVT.

This clonotype was counted between two and nine times. The rearrangement joins TRBV7-9 to TRBJ2-5; 7 bases are a match to TRBD1. The better agreement between TRBJ2-7 and the DNA end casts doubt on the J call. The CDR3 consists of 15 residues. In germline, CDR1 is SEHNR, CDR2 FQNEAQ (reference sequence). The CDR3 DNA follows: TGTGCCAGCACCGCGAGAGGGGACAGCTCCTACGAGCAGTACTTC. Protein product: CASTARGDSSYEQYF.